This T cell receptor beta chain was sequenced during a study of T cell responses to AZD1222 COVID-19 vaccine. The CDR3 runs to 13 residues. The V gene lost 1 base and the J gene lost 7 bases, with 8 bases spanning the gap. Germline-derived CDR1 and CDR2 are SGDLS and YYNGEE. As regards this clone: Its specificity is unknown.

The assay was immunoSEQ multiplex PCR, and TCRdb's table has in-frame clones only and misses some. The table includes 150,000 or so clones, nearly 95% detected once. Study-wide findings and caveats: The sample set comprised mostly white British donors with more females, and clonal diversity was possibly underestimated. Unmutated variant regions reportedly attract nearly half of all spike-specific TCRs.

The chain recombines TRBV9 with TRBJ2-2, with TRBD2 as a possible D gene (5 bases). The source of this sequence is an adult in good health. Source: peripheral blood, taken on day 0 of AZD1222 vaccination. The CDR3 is CASSVSEVGELFF. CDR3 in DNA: TGTGCCAGCAGCGTATCGGAGGTCGGGGAGCTGTTTTTT.